The clone carrying this TCR beta chain has ten or more counts. Its antigen is undetermined. CDR1 is SGHTA, CDR2 FQGNSA, per germline. V was pared by 5 bases and J by 7 bases, with 15 bases between. The CDR3 runs to 15 residues. For TCRbeta, the library was prepared with unique molecular identifiers. TCRdb processed the PCR reads anew with MiXCR; each CDR3 protein has one entry. The table shows a few hundred thousand distinct CDR3 sequences, with roughly a tenth occurring only once. This specimen belongs to a study of T-cell reconstitution after alpha-beta-depleted transplantation in children. Study-level points and caveats: By about two months after transplant, alpha-beta T cells reportedly arose from several hundred graft clones that had expanded. A year had passed since transplant, and T-cell counts and diversity by then came mostly from newly produced T cells. After transplant, high TCRbeta diversity at day 60 in some patients arose from surviving recipient T cells and thymic progenitors.

The TCR was taken from a boy younger than two with acute myeloid leukemia, due to receive a stem cell transplant. The chain employs TRBV7-2 and TRBJ1-6, with D perhaps matching TRBD1 (6 bases). The sequences come from PBMCs, collected before TCRalphabeta/CD19-depleted stem cell transplant. The CDR3 DNA reads as TGTGCCAGCAGCCCCAACAGGGTCGGAAATTCACCCCTCCACTTT. Amino acid sequence: CASSPNRVGNSPLHF.